This entry is about one T cell receptor (beta chain). This sample is drawn from a study of cytomegalovirus exposure and HLA in healthy donors. The CDR3 has 15 amino acids. CDR1 is SGHTA, CDR2 FQGNSA, per germline. V lost 1 base and J 7 bases, leaving 13 bases between the germline ends. Both 60 Vbeta primers and 13 Jbeta primers went into the PCR. Assay used: immunoSEQ multiplex PCR; TCRdb lists only in-frame clones, some missing. The repertoire holds about 190,000 clones, under 80% seen once, with 4.5% to 5.5% in the top ten. This TCR derives from a man aged 25-45 years in good health and CMV-seropositive. What was sequenced was PBMCs. The chain carries TRBV7-2 and TRBJ1-4; tentative D call: TRBD1 (6 bases). The CDR3 reads CASSLERGIFEKLFF. The DNA for the CDR3 is TGTGCCAGCAGCTTAGAGAGGGGGATATTTGAAAAACTGTTTTTT.